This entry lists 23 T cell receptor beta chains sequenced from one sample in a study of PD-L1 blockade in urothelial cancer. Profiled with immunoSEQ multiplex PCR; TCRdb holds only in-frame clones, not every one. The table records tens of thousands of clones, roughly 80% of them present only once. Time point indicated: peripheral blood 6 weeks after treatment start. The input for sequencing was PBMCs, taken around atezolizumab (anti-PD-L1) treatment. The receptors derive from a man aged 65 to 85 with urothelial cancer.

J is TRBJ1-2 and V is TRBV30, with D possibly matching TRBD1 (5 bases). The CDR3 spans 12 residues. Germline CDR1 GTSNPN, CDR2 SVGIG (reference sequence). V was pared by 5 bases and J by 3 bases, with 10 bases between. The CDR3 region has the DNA TGTGCCTGGGAACGACAGCACTATGGCTACACCTTC. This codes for CAWERQHYGYTF. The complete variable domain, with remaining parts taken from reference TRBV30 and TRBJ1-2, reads SQTIHQWPATLVQPVGSPLSLECTVEGTSNPNLYWYRQAAGRGLQLLFYSVGIGQISSEVPQNLSASRPQDRQFILSSKKLLLSDSGFYLCAWERQHYGYTFGSGTRLTVV.

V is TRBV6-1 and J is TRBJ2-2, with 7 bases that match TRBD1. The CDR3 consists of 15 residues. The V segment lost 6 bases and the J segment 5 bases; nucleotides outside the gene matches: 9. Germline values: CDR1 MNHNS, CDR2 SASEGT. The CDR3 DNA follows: TGTGCCAGCAGAACAACGACAGGGAGTACCGGGGAGCTGTTTTTT. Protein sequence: CASRTTTGSTGELFF.

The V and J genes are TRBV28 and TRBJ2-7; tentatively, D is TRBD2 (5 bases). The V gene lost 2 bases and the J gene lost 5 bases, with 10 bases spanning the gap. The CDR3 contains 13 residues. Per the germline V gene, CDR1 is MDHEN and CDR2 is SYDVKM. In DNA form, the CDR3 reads TGTGCCAGCAGTTTAGGACGGGATCACGAGCAGTACTTC. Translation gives CASSLGRDHEQYF.

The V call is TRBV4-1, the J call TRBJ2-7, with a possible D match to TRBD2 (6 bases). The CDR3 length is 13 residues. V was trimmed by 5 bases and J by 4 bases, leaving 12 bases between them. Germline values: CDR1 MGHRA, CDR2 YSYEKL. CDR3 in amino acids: CASSRTTAYEQYF. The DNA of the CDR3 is TGCGCCAGCAGCAGGACTACAGCTTACGAGCAGTACTTC.

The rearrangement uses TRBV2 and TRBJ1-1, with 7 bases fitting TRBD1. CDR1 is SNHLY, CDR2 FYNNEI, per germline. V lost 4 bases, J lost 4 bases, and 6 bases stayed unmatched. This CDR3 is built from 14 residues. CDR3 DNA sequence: TGTGCCAGCAGTGGACAGGGTTGGGGCACTGAAGCTTTCTTT. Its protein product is CASSGQGWGTEAFF. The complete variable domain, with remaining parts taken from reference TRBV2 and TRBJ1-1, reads EPEVTQTPSHQVTQMGQEVILRCVPISNHLYFYWYRQILGQKVEFLVSFYNNEISEKSEIFDDQFSVERPDGSNFTLKIRSTKLEDSAMYFCASSGQGWGTEAFFGQGTRLTVV.

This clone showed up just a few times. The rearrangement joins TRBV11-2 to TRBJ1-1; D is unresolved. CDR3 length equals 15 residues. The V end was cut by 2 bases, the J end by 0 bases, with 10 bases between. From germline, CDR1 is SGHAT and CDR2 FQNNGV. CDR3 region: CASSLMVGMNTEAFF. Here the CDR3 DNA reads TGTGCCAGCAGCTTAATGGTCGGTATGAACACTGAAGCTTTCTTT.

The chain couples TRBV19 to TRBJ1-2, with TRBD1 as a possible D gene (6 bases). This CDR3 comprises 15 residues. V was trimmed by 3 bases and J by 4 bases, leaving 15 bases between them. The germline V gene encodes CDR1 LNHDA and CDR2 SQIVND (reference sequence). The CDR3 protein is CASSISGTPGYGYTF. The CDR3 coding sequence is TGTGCCAGTAGTATTTCTGGGACACCGGGCTATGGCTACACCTTC. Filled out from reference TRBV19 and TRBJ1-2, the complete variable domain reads DGGITQSPKYLFRKEGQNVTLSCEQNLNHDAMYWYRQDPGQGLRLIYYSQIVNDFQKGDIAEGYSVSREKKESFPLTVTSAQKNPTAFYLCASSISGTPGYGYTFGSGTRLTVV.

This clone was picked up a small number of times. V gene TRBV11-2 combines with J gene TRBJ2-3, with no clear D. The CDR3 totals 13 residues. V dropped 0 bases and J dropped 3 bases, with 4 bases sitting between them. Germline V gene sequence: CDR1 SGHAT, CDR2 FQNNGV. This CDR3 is CASSLDRTDTQYF. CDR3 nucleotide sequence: TGTGCCAGCAGCTTAGATCGGACAGATACGCAGTATTTT.

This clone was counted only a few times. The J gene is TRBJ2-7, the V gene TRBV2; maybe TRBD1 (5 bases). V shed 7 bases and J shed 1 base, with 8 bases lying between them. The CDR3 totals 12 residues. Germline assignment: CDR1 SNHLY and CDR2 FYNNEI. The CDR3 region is CASKDSSYEQYF. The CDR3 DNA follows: TGTGCCAGCAAAGACAGTTCCTACGAGCAGTACTTC.

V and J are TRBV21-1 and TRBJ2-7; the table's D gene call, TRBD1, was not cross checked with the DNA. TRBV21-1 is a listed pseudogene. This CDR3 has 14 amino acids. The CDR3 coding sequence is TGTGCCAGCAGCATGATCCAGGGCTCTTCCGAGCAGTACTTC. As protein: CASSMIQGSSEQYF.

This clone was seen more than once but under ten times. The CDR3 DNA is TGTGCCAGCAGCCCCCGGGCAGGGGGCATAGTAGGCGGCTACACCTTC. It is translated as CASSPRAGGIVGGYTF. The V call is TRBV7-2, the J call TRBJ1-2, with 8 bases that match TRBD1. Germline V CDR1 and CDR2: SGHTA, FQGNSA. The CDR3 is 16 amino acids. With V trimmed by 5 bases and J by 8 bases, 16 bases remained unmatched.

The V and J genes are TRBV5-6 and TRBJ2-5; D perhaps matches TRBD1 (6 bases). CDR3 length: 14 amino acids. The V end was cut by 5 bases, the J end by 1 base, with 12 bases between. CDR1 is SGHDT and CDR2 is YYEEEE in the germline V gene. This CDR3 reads CASSNPGAQETQYF. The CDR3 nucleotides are TGTGCCAGCAGTAACCCAGGGGCCCAAGAGACCCAGTACTTC. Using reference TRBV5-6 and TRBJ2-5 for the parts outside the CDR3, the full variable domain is DAGVTQSPTHLIKTRGQQVTLRCSPKSGHDTVSWYQQALGQGPQFIFQYYEEEERQRGNFPDRFSGHQFPNYSSELNVNALLLGDSALYLCASSNPGAQETQYFGPGTRLLVL.

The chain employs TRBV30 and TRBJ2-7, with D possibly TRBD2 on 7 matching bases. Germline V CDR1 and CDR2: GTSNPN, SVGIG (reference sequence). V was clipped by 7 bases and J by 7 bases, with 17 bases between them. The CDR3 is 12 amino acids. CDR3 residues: CAYRRGAQEQYF. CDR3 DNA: TGTGCCTACCGCCGGGGGGCCCAGGAGCAGTACTTC.

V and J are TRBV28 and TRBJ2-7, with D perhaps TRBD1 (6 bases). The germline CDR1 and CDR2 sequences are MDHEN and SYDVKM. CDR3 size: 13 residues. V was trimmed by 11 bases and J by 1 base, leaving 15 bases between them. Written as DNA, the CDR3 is TGTGCCTCCCAGGGGACCGATTCCTACGAGCAGTACTTC. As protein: CASQGTDSYEQYF.

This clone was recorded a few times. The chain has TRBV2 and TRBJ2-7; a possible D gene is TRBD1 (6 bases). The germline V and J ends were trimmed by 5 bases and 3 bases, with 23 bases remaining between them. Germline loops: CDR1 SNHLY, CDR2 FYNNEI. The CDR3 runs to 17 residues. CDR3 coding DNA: TGTGCCAGCAGTCATCCGCTTTCGAGACAGGCCTACTACGAGCAGTACTTC. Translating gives CASSHPLSRQAYYEQYF.

The CDR3 loop reads CASSSNRGLSYEQYF. Here the CDR3 DNA reads TGTGCCAGCAGCTCAAACAGGGGGCTCTCCTACGAGCAGTACTTC. The rearrangement joins TRBV7-9 to TRBJ2-7; the match to TRBD1 covers 9 bases. Germline V CDR1 and CDR2: SEHNR, FQNEAQ (reference sequence). The J segment lost 0 bases and the V segment lost 4 bases, leaving 4 bases of the junction unmatched. The CDR3 is made up of 15 amino acids.

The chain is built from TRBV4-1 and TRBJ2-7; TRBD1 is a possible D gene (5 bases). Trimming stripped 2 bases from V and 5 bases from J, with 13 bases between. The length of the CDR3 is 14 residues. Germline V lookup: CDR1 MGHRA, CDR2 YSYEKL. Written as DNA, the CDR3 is TGCGCCAGCAGCCAACTCAGGGTAGAGGACGAGCAGTACTTC. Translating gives CASSQLRVEDEQYF.

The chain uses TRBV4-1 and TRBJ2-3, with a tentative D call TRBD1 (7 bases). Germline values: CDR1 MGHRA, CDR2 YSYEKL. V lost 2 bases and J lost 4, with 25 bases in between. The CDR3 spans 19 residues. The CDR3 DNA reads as TGCGCCAGCAGCCAACTTCCAGGGGGGCAGCCGATGAACCCAGATACGCAGTATTTT. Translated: CASSQLPGGQPMNPDTQYF.

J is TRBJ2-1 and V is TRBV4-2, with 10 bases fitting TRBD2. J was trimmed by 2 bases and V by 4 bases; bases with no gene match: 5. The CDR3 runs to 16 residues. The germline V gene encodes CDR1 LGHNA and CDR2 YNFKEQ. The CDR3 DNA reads TGTGCCAGCAGCCGGGATCTAGCGGGAGCCTACAATGAGCAGTTCTTC. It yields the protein CASSRDLAGAYNEQFF.

For the CDR3, the DNA is TGTGCCAGCTCCCGGGGAGATGAAGCTTTCTTT. The encoded protein is CASSRGDEAFF. This chain joins TRBV18 and TRBJ1-1; no definite D call. Germline CDR1 reads KGHSH; CDR2 reads LQKENI. Trimming stripped 6 bases from V and 7 bases from J, with 9 bases between. The length of the CDR3 is 11 residues. Drawing the rest from reference TRBV18 and TRBJ1-1, the complete variable domain is NAGVMQNPRHLVRRRGQEARLRCSPMKGHSHVYWYRQLPEEGLKFMVYLQKENIIDESGMPKERFSAEFPKEGPSILRIQQVVRGDSAAYFCASSRGDEAFFGQGTRLTVV.

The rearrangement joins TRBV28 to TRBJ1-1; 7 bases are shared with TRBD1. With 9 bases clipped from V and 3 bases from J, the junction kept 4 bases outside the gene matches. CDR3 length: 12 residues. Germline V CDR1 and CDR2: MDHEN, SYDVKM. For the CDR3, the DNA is TGTGCCAGTAAAACAGGGGACACTGAAGCTTTCTTT. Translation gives CASKTGDTEAFF.

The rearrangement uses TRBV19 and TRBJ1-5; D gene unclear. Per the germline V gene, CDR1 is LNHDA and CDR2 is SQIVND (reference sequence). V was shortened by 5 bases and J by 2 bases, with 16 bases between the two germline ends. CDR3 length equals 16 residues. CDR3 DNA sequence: TGTGCCAGTAGTCCCAGCAAGGGAGTAGGCAATCAGCCCCAGCATTTT. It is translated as CASSPSKGVGNQPQHF.

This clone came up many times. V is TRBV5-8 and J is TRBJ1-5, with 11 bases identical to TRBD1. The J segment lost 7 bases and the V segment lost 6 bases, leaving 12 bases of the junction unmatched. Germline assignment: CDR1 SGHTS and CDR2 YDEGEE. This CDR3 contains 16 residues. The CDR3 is CASTPWTGGGSQPQHF. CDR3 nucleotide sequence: TGTGCCAGCACCCCCTGGACAGGGGGCGGTTCGCAGCCCCAGCATTTT.